This TCR beta chain is from a study of identifying expanded T cells in peripheral blood. Assay used: immunoSEQ multiplex PCR; TCRdb lists only in-frame clones, some missing. The repertoire has about 100,000 clones, about 87% of them found once; the top ten carry about 5.5%. As to this clone: Its antigen is as yet unknown.

Findings and caveats of the study: Differentially abundant clones: 0.95 to 1.5 between replicates, about 17 at two to three weeks, around 20 at four.

The germline V and J ends were trimmed by 3 bases and 4 bases, with 18 bases remaining between them. CDR1 is KGHSH, CDR2 LQKENI, per germline. The CDR3 is 16 amino acids. During the collection period, no donor immune events like infections were recorded. Sequenced material: blood. The clonotype was recovered from a person aged 18-69 years in good health. The V and J genes are TRBV18 and TRBJ2-5; D is possibly TRBD2 (5 bases). CDR3 DNA: TGTGCCAGCTCACCTCAGACTACAGTGATTAGAGAGACCCAGTACTTC. Residues: CASSPQTTVIRETQYF.